The following is a TCR beta chain sequence with its context. CDR1 MNHNY and CDR2 SVGAGI come from the germline V gene (reference sequence). The length of the CDR3 is 14 residues. J was trimmed by 6 bases and V by 8 bases; bases with no gene match: 9. The sample comes from a study of blood T cell repertoires in COVID-19. Study background: Both acute and convalescent COVID-19 samples were obtained from the United States, Italy and Spain. From T cells, B-cell-depleted T cells, or PBMCs came the material, which was cDNA or gDNA.

Authors' processing steps: Estimated nucleated cell counts came from reference gene primer amplification. Assay used: immunoSEQ multiplex PCR; TCRdb lists only in-frame clones, some missing. V and J calls and clone size come straight from that table; D and trimming were deduced from the DNA. The sample records about 71,000 clones, roughly 80% being singletons. This receptor was identified in a woman of 80 years or more with acute or convalescent COVID-19. The V and J genes are TRBV6-6 and TRBJ2-7; 11 bases map to TRBD2. Sequenced: peripheral blood. The CDR3 DNA sequence: TGTGCCAGCGGCCAGCTAGCGGGAGGTTCCGAGCAGTACTTC. Protein product: CASGQLAGGSEQYF.